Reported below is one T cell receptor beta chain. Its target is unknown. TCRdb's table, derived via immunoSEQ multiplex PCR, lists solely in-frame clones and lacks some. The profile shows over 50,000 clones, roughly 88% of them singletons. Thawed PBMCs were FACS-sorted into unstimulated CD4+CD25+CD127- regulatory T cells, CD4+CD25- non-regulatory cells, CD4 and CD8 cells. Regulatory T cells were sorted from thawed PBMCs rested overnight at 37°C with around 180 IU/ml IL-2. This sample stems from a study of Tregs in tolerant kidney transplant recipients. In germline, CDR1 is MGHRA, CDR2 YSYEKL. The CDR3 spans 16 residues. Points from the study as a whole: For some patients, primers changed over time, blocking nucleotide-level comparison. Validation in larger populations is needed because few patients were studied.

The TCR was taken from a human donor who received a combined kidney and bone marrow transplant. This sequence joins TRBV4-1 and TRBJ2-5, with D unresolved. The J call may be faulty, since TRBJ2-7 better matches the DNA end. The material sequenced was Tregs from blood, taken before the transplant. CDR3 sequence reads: CASSQGGVTPLGEQYF. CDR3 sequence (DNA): TGCGCCAGCAGCCAAGGTGGTGTTACCCCTCTCGGCGAGCAGTACTTC.